This T cell receptor (beta chain) was profiled in a study of T cells expressing NK-cell markers. Study-wide results and limits: Nothing established the HCMV specificity of expanded NKG2C+ T cell clones.

TCRdb reprocessed the 5' RACE reads; each CDR3 protein has one entry and no DNA is given. Its listing shows about 450,000 distinct CDR3 sequences. Concerning this clonotype itself: No antigen is known for it.

The CDR3 is 12 amino acids. Germline assignment: CDR1 SSHAT and CDR2 FNYEAQ (reference sequence). J is TRBJ2-1 and V is TRBV7-7; TCRdb designates TRBD1, a call that cannot be tested without DNA. The source material was blood T cells: a sorted CD56 or NKG2C T cell subset, CD4+ or CD8+ T cells, or bulk PBMC T cells (not recorded which). The receptor was isolated from a woman between 18 and 69 years old in good health. This chain's CDR3 is CASSLGTGEQFF.